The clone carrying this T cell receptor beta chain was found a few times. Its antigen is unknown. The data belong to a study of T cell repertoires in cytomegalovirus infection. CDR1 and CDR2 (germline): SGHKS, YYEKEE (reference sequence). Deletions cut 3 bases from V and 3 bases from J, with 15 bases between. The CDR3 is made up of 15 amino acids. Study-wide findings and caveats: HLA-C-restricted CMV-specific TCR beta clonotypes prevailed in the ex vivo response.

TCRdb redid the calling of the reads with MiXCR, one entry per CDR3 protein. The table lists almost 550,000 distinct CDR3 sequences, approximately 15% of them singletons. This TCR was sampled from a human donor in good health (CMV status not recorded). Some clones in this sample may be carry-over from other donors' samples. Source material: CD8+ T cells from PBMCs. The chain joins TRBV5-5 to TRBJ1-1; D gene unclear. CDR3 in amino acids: CASSWTGRGDTEAFF. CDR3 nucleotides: TGTGCCAGCAGCTGGACCGGTCGGGGAGACACTGAAGCTTTCTTT.